Listed below are T cell receptor beta chains from one sample, sequenced in a study of blood T cell repertoires in COVID-19. Assay used: immunoSEQ multiplex PCR; TCRdb lists only in-frame clones, some missing. The sample consists of 200,000 to 250,000 clones, 70% to 90% of them appearing once. Input material: PBMCs or T cells enriched from blood (not recorded which). These TCRs come from a woman in her forties or fifties with acute COVID-19. Each CDR3 is given with its conserved first and last residue. The order of the fields is clone size, V gene, J gene, D gene, CDR3 DNA, CDR3 protein. D genes are given only for firm matches. Expanded clones are given a class, and other clones once, few, many or no size at all.

abundance: once; v_gene: TRBV19; j_gene: TRBJ2-3; d_gene: TRBD2; CDR3nt: TGTGCCAGTAGTATGTCTGCGGGAGGGCCAGTCACAGATACGCAGTATTTT; CDR3aa: CASSMSAGGPVTDTQYF
abundance: -; v_gene: TRBV29-1; j_gene: TRBJ2-3; d_gene: -; CDR3nt: TGCAGCGTTGAATCGACAGTCGATACGCAGTATTTT; CDR3aa: CSVESTVDTQYF
abundance: -; v_gene: TRBV5-1; j_gene: TRBJ2-5; d_gene: TRBD2; CDR3nt: TGCGCCAGCAGCTCTTCCCCGACTAGCGGGAGAGAGACCCAGTACTTC; CDR3aa: CASSSSPTSGRETQYF
abundance: -; v_gene: TRBV6-5; j_gene: TRBJ2-7; d_gene: -; CDR3nt: TGTGCCAGCAGTTACAACCTAGCCGCTGACGAGCAGTACTTC; CDR3aa: CASSYNLAADEQYF
abundance: -; v_gene: TRBV3-1/TRBV3-2; j_gene: TRBJ2-7; d_gene: -; CDR3nt: TGTGCCAGCAATCGCGCAGGGAAATCCCACGAGCAGTACTTC; CDR3aa: CASNRAGKSHEQYF
abundance: -; v_gene: TRBV18; j_gene: TRBJ1-1; d_gene: -; CDR3nt: TGTGCCAGCTCACCACCGGAGAGGGTTCACACTGAAGCTTTCTTT; CDR3aa: CASSPPERVHTEAFF
abundance: -; v_gene: TRBV6-5; j_gene: TRBJ2-2; d_gene: TRBD1; CDR3nt: TGTGCCAGCAAGAGGGGACAGATGAACACCGGGGAGCTGTTTTTT; CDR3aa: CASKRGQMNTGELFF
abundance: few; v_gene: TRBV30; j_gene: TRBJ1-6; d_gene: -; CDR3nt: TGTGCCTGGAGTAGTACGGACACATCGTTCCAGTCTAGTTCACCCCTCCACTTT; CDR3aa: CAWSSTDTSFQSSSPLHF
abundance: -; v_gene: TRBV5-1; j_gene: TRBJ2-1; d_gene: -; CDR3nt: TGCGCCAGCAGATATGGAGCGGCGGATGAGCAGTTCTTC; CDR3aa: CASRYGAADEQFF
abundance: -; v_gene: TRBV28; j_gene: TRBJ2-7; d_gene: TRBD2; CDR3nt: TGTGCCAGCAGTTCTCCGGGACTAGCGGGAGTTTACGAGCAGTACTTC; CDR3aa: CASSSPGLAGVYEQYF
abundance: -; v_gene: TRBV30; j_gene: TRBJ2-3; d_gene: TRBD1; CDR3nt: TGTGCCTGGAGTAAAGGGACAGGGAGGACAGATACGCAGTATTTT; CDR3aa: CAWSKGTGRTDTQYF
abundance: -; v_gene: TRBV7-6; j_gene: TRBJ2-5; d_gene: TRBD2; CDR3nt: TGTGCCAGCAGCCTAAAGCGGGACCCGTACCAAGAGACCCAGTACTTC; CDR3aa: CASSLKRDPYQETQYF
abundance: -; v_gene: TRBV28; j_gene: TRBJ2-7; d_gene: -; CDR3nt: TGTGCCAGCAGTTTAGGTAGGCTAGCCGGAGTCTACGAGCAGTACTTC; CDR3aa: CASSLGRLAGVYEQYF
abundance: -; v_gene: TRBV30; j_gene: TRBJ1-4; d_gene: -; CDR3nt: TGTGCCTGGAGTGGGGGGACGCGGGGTGAAAAACTGTTTTTT; CDR3aa: CAWSGGTRGEKLFF
abundance: once; v_gene: TRBV4-2; j_gene: TRBJ2-7; d_gene: TRBD1; CDR3nt: TGTGCCAGCAGCCCAAGAGGGCTCGGACAGGATTCCTACGAGCAGTACTTC; CDR3aa: CASSPRGLGQDSYEQYF
abundance: -; v_gene: TRBV7-2; j_gene: TRBJ2-1; d_gene: -; CDR3nt: TGTGCCAGCAGCCCCGGGACATACAATGAGCAGTTCTTC; CDR3aa: CASSPGTYNEQFF
abundance: -; v_gene: TRBV2; j_gene: TRBJ2-7; d_gene: TRBD1; CDR3nt: TGTGCCAGCTCACGGACTGGACAGGGTCTTTCCTACGAGCAGTACTTC; CDR3aa: CASSRTGQGLSYEQYF
abundance: -; v_gene: TRBV7-6; j_gene: TRBJ2-2; d_gene: TRBD1; CDR3nt: TGTGCCAGCAGCTTAGTTCCGGGACAGGGGGCGCGCACCGGGGAGCTGTTTTTT; CDR3aa: CASSLVPGQGARTGELFF
abundance: -; v_gene: TRBV11-3; j_gene: TRBJ2-1; d_gene: TRBD2; CDR3nt: TGTGCCAGCAGCCCCGAGCGGGAGAGTTACAATGAGCAGTTCTTC; CDR3aa: CASSPERESYNEQFF
abundance: -; v_gene: TRBV10-3; j_gene: TRBJ2-1; d_gene: TRBD2; CDR3nt: TGTGCCATCAGTGAGTCGAGTCGGGAGGCGGATGAGCAGTTCTTC; CDR3aa: CAISESSREADEQFF
abundance: -; v_gene: TRBV19; j_gene: TRBJ1-6; d_gene: -; CDR3nt: TGTGCCAGTACAGGCTCCTATAATTCACCCCTCCACTTT; CDR3aa: CASTGSYNSPLHF
abundance: -; v_gene: TRBV7-9; j_gene: TRBJ2-3; d_gene: TRBD2; CDR3nt: TGTGCCAGCAGCACGGGACTAGCGGGACGCACAGATACGCAGTATTTT; CDR3aa: CASSTGLAGRTDTQYF
abundance: -; v_gene: TRBV27; j_gene: TRBJ1-3; d_gene: TRBD1; CDR3nt: TGTGCCAGCCGGGGACAGGGCTATACTGGAAACACCATATATTTT; CDR3aa: CASRGQGYTGNTIYF
abundance: -; v_gene: TRBV7-6; j_gene: TRBJ2-1; d_gene: -; CDR3nt: TGTGCCAGCAGCCTTAGCGATACCTCCTACAATGAGCAGTTCTTC; CDR3aa: CASSLSDTSYNEQFF
abundance: once; v_gene: TRBV4-1; j_gene: TRBJ2-3; d_gene: TRBD2; CDR3nt: TGCGCCAGCAGCCAAGGATACGTAGCGGGATCGGATACGCAGTATTTT; CDR3aa: CASSQGYVAGSDTQYF
abundance: once; v_gene: TRBV6-5; j_gene: TRBJ2-5; d_gene: -; CDR3nt: TGTGCCAGCAGTTACTCGGGGAGGACGAAGACCCAGTACTTC; CDR3aa: CASSYSGRTKTQYF
abundance: -; v_gene: TRBV11-2; j_gene: TRBJ1-6; d_gene: -; CDR3nt: TGTGCCAGCAGCCAGTTTCAGGGTGTCAATTCACCCCTCCACTTT; CDR3aa: CASSQFQGVNSPLHF
abundance: -; v_gene: TRBV7-8; j_gene: TRBJ2-7; d_gene: TRBD2; CDR3nt: TGTGCCAGCAGGACTAGCGGGAGTAGGGTTTACGAGCAGTACTTC; CDR3aa: CASRTSGSRVYEQYF
abundance: -; v_gene: TRBV28; j_gene: TRBJ1-6; d_gene: TRBD1; CDR3nt: TGTGCCAGCAGTCTGACAGGGAAGAGATCACCCCTCCACTTT; CDR3aa: CASSLTGKRSPLHF
abundance: -; v_gene: TRBV3-1/TRBV3-2; j_gene: TRBJ2-7; d_gene: TRBD1; CDR3nt: TGTGCCAGCAGCCAACGGGACAGGGGATTTTACGAGCAGTACTTC; CDR3aa: CASSQRDRGFYEQYF
abundance: few; v_gene: TRBV12-3/TRBV12-4; j_gene: TRBJ2-7; d_gene: TRBD2; CDR3nt: TGTGCCAGCAGCACTTTTAGCGGGTACGAGCAGTACTTC; CDR3aa: CASSTFSGYEQYF
abundance: -; v_gene: TRBV3-1/TRBV3-2; j_gene: TRBJ1-5; d_gene: TRBD1; CDR3nt: TGTGCCAGCAGCCAAGCGACAGGGGCGGGCAATCAGCCCCAGCATTTT; CDR3aa: CASSQATGAGNQPQHF
abundance: -; v_gene: TRBV7-2; j_gene: TRBJ2-7; d_gene: -; CDR3nt: TGTGCCAGCAGCTTAGGGGGCGCCCCCTACGAGCAGTACTTC; CDR3aa: CASSLGGAPYEQYF
abundance: -; v_gene: TRBV5-5; j_gene: TRBJ2-2; d_gene: -; CDR3nt: TGTGCCAGCAGCTTGAAGGGGCGGAACACCGGGGAGCTGTTTTTT; CDR3aa: CASSLKGRNTGELFF
abundance: -; v_gene: TRBV4-2; j_gene: TRBJ1-3; d_gene: -; CDR3nt: TGTGCCAGCAGCTGGAAGAGGGAGAGCTCTGGAAACACCATATATTTT; CDR3aa: CASSWKRESSGNTIYF
abundance: -; v_gene: TRBV7-2; j_gene: TRBJ2-5; d_gene: -; CDR3nt: TGTGCCAGCAGCTCCAGAGGGGGGGGGCAAGAGACCCAGTACTTC; CDR3aa: CASSSRGGGQETQYF